Only a few counts were recorded for the clone carrying this T cell receptor beta chain. Its matching antigen is unknown. Constant-segment primers served in 5'RACE that generated TCR alpha and TCR beta cDNA libraries bearing sample barcodes and UMIs. TCRdb re-analysed the 5' RACE reads in MiXCR, keeping a single row per CDR3 protein. The top ten hold 22% of the sample, which has around 300,000 distinct CDR3 sequences, 12% to 15% seen once. CDR1 and CDR2 from the germline V gene are ENHRY and SYGVKD. The CDR3 extends over 16 amino acids. J lost 5 bases, V lost 0 bases, and 8 bases had no gene match. These data belong to a study of T-cell memory formation after mild COVID-19. Study outcomes and limitations: While clones contracting from day 15 to 85 were balanced between CD4 and CD8, later expanders leaned CD4+.

Source material: PBMCs or a T cell subset sorted from them (not recorded which). The chain couples TRBV10-3 to TRBJ2-3; 7 nucleotides line up with TRBD1. The clonotype was recovered from a young man who had mild COVID-19 (a few samples of this study predate the infection). Cell type and time point are not known. CDR3 nucleotides: TGTGCCATCAGTGAGTCGGTACAGGGGTTGCGAGATACGCAGTATTTT. Translating gives CAISESVQGLRDTQYF.